This TCR beta chain was sequenced during a study of T cell repertoires in ileal Crohn's disease. Study summary: All patients had surgery for stricturing (approximately 60%) or penetrating (around 39%) disease. About half received postoperative treatment, around 10 with thiopurines and roughly 20 anti-TNF. The M0 sample came from the inflamed ileal portion of the resected specimen.

Documented time point: inflamed ileum from the surgical specimen. CDR3 size: 15 residues. Deletions cut 1 base from V and 8 bases from J, with 17 bases between. Germline CDR1 is SEHNR and CDR2 is FQNEAQ (reference sequence). This clone was picked up one time. Its specificity is unknown. Broader study findings: Endoscopic recurrence occurred in every patient whose clonality exceeded 26.8%.

Sequencing used immunoSEQ multiplex PCR; TCRdb keeps in-frame clones, though not all of them. This table holds about 17,000 clones, about 76% found once. The sequence derives from an adult with Crohn's disease. Sequencing used ileal tissue. The J gene is TRBJ1-2, the V gene TRBV7-9; D is perhaps TRBD1 (6 bases). CDR3 coding DNA: TGTGCCAGCAGCTTAGACAGGGATGGGTTTGGAGGCTACACCTTC. Its protein product is CASSLDRDGFGGYTF.